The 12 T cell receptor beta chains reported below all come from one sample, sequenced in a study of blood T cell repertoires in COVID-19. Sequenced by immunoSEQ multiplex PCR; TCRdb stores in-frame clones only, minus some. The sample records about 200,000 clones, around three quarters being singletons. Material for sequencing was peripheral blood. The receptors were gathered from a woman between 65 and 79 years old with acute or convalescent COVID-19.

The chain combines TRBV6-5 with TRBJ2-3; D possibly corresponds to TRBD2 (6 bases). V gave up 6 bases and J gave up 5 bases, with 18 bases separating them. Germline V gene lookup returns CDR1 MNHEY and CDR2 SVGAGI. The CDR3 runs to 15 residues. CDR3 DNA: TGTGCCAGCAGCAGGGACTTCCCCTCCGGAGATACGCAGTATTTT. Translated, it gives CASSRDFPSGDTQYF.

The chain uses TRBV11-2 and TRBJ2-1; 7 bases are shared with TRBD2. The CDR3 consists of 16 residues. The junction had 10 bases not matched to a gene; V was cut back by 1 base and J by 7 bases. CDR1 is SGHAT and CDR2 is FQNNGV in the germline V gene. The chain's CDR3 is CASSLVASGDRNEQFF. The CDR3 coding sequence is TGTGCCAGCAGCTTAGTAGCTAGCGGAGATAGGAATGAGCAGTTCTTC.

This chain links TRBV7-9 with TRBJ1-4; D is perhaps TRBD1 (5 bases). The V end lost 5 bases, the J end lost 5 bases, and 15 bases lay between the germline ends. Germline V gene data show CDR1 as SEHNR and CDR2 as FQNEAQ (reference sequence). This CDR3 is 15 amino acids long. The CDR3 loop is CASSPFRGGNEKLFF. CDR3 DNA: TGTGCCAGCAGCCCTTTTCGGGGGGGAAATGAAAAACTGTTTTTT.

Here the CDR3 DNA reads TGTGCCAGCAGTTTGCACCTAGCGGGTCTAACCTACGAGCAGTACTTC. Translated: CASSLHLAGLTYEQYF. This sequence joins TRBV28 and TRBJ2-7; 8 nucleotides line up with TRBD2. The CDR3 is made up of 16 amino acids. Germline lookup yields CDR1 MDHEN and CDR2 SYDVKM. V gave up 3 bases and J gave up 2 bases; unmatched junction bases: 9.

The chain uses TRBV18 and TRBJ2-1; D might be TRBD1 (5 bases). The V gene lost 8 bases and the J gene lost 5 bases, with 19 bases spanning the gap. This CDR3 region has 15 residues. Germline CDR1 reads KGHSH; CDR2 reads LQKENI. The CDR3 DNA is TGTGCCAGCCAACTATGGGGCGGAGTAAACAATGAGCAGTTCTTC. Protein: CASQLWGGVNNEQFF.

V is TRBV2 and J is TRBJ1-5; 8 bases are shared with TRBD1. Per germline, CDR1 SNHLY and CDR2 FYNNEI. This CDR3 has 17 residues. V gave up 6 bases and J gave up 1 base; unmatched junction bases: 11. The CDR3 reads CASSERTGGMSNQPQHF. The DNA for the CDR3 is TGTGCCAGCAGCGAGCGAACAGGGGGGATGAGCAATCAGCCCCAGCATTTT.

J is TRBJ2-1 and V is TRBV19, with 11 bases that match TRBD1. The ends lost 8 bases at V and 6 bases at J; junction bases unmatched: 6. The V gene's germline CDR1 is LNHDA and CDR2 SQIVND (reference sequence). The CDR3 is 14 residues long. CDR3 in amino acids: CASRDRGTSNEQFF. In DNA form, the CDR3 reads TGTGCCAGTCGGGACAGGGGGACGAGCAATGAGCAGTTCTTC.

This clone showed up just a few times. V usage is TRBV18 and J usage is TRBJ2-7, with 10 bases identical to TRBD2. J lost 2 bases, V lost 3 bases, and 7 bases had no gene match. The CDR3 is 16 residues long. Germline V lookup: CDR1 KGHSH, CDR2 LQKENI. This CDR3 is CASSPSLAGVTYEQYF. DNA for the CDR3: TGTGCCAGCTCACCGAGCCTAGCGGGGGTTACCTACGAGCAGTACTTC. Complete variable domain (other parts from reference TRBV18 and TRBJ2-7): NAGVMQNPRHLVRRRGQEARLRCSPMKGHSHVYWYRQLPEEGLKFMVYLQKENIIDESGMPKERFSAEFPKEGPSILRIQQVVRGDSAAYFCASSPSLAGVTYEQYFGPGTRLTVT.

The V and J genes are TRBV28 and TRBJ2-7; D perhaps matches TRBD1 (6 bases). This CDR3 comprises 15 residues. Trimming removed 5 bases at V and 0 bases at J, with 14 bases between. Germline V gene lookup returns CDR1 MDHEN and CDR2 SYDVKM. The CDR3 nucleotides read TGTGCCAGCAGTAAACCGGGACAAAGCTCCTACGAGCAGTACTTC. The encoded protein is CASSKPGQSSYEQYF.

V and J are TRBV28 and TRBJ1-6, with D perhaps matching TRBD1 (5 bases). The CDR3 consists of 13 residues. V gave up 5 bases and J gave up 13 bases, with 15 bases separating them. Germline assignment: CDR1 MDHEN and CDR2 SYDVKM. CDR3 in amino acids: CASSLDSTLPLHF. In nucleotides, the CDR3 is TGTGCCAGCAGTCTAGACAGCACCCTTCCCCTCCACTTT.

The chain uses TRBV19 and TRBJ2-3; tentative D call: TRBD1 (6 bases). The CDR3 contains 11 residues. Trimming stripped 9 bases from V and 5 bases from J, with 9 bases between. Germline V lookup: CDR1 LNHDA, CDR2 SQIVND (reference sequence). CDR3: CASKQGDTQYF. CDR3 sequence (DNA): TGTGCCAGCAAACAGGGAGATACGCAGTATTTT.

The CDR3 reads CASSRPGQPYEQYF. Here the CDR3 DNA reads TGTGCCAGCAGTCGACCGGGACAGCCCTACGAGCAGTACTTC. J is TRBJ2-7 and V is TRBV28; TRBD1 matches at 7 bases. V lost 5 bases to trimming and J lost 2 bases; unmatched junction nucleotides: 6. The CDR3 consists of 14 residues. CDR1 is MDHEN, CDR2 SYDVKM, per germline. Variable domain in full (rest from reference TRBV28 and TRBJ2-7): DVKVTQSSRYLVKRTGEKVFLECVQDMDHENMFWYRQDPGLGLRLIYFSYDVKMKEKGDIPEGYSVSREKKERFSLILESASTNQTSMYLCASSRPGQPYEQYFGPGTRLTVT.